Following are 12 T cell receptor beta chains from one sample sequenced in a study of blood T cell repertoires in COVID-19. The data were produced by immunoSEQ multiplex PCR, yet TCRdb's version contains in-frame clones alone and is incomplete. Here the sample spans approximately 180,000 clones, 70% to 85% being singletons. Sample: peripheral blood. These receptors were taken from a woman aged 80 or over with acute or convalescent COVID-19.

The rearrangement uses TRBV19 and TRBJ1-2; TRBD1 agrees at 10 bases. The ends lost 9 bases at V and 6 bases at J; junction bases unmatched: 13. Germline CDR1 LNHDA, CDR2 SQIVND (reference sequence). The CDR3 sequence is 15 residues long. DNA for the CDR3: TGTGCCAGCAGAACCGGGGACAGGGGTGGGAATGGCTACACCTTC. Amino acid sequence: CASRTGDRGGNGYTF.

CDR3 amino acids: CASRLGQGFGEKLFF. CDR3 nucleotide sequence: TGTGCCAGCCGCCTCGGGCAGGGCTTTGGCGAAAAACTGTTTTTT. The rearrangement links TRBV2 to TRBJ1-4; possible D gene TRBD1, 5 bases. Trimming left V 8 bases short and J 8 bases short, with 21 bases between. CDR3 length equals 15 residues. CDR1 and CDR2 from the germline V gene are SNHLY and FYNNEI.

The CDR3 protein is CASSQEDRDSSYEQYF. The CDR3 DNA reads TGTGCCAGCAGCCAAGAGGACCGGGACAGCTCCTACGAGCAGTACTTC. The chain joins TRBV4-2 to TRBJ2-7; TRBD1 agrees at 7 bases. Unmatched junction bases numbered 5, after V lost 0 bases and J lost 0 bases. The length of the CDR3 is 16 residues. Per the germline V gene, CDR1 is LGHNA and CDR2 is YNFKEQ.

Only one count was recorded for this clone. The chain uses TRBV7-8 and TRBJ2-3; D gene ambiguous. The CDR3 extends over 16 amino acids. CDR1 is SGHVS and CDR2 is FQNEAQ in the germline V gene. V gave up 5 bases and J gave up 0 bases, with 15 bases separating them. CDR3 protein: CASSLALLSSTDTQYF. In DNA form, the CDR3 reads TGTGCCAGCAGCCTGGCCCTCCTCTCAAGCACAGATACGCAGTATTTT. Full variable domain (rest looked up from reference TRBV7-8 and TRBJ2-3): GAGVSQSPRYKVAKRGQDVALRCDPISGHVSLFWYQQALGQGPEFLTYFQNEAQLDKSGLPSDRFFAERPEGSVSTLKIQRTQQEDSAVYLCASSLALLSSTDTQYFGPGTRLTVL.

The rearrangement joins TRBV11-3 to TRBJ2-7, with a possible D match to TRBD2 (6 bases). This CDR3 is built from 14 residues. The V and J ends lost 1 base and 5 bases respectively, with 12 bases between them. CDR1 and CDR2 (germline): SGHNT, YENEEA. The CDR3: CASSLGRASDEQYF. The CDR3 DNA reads as TGTGCCAGCAGCTTAGGACGGGCTAGCGACGAGCAGTACTTC.

J is TRBJ2-3 and V is TRBV20-1; 7 bases match TRBD2. This CDR3 has 13 amino acids. Germline CDR1 reads DFQATT; CDR2 reads SNEGSKA (reference sequence). After removal of 3 bases from V and 9 bases from J, the junction contained 9 bases not matched to a gene. This chain's CDR3 is CSASPGRSGTQYF. DNA of the CDR3: TGCAGTGCTAGTCCCGGGAGGTCGGGCACGCAGTATTTT.

This clone was found a few times. The V gene is TRBV2, the J gene TRBJ1-3, with 7 bases lining up with TRBD1. Losses at the gene ends were 6 bases for V and 0 bases for J; bases not matched to a gene: 17. The length of the CDR3 is 19 residues. CDR1 and CDR2 (germline): SNHLY, FYNNEI. The chain's CDR3 is CASRRTGTYLDNSGNTIYF. For the CDR3, the DNA is TGTGCCAGCAGACGGACAGGAACGTATTTGGATAACTCTGGAAACACCATATATTTT.

The chain is built from TRBV15 and TRBJ1-5; D possibly corresponds to TRBD1 (6 bases). The length of the CDR3 is 16 residues. The V gene's germline CDR1 is LNHNV and CDR2 YYDKDF (reference sequence). Trimming pared 1 base from V and 6 bases from J, leaving 16 bases between. The CDR3 is CATSRALDRLAQPQHF. The DNA of the CDR3 is TGTGCCACCAGCAGAGCTCTCGACAGGTTGGCTCAGCCCCAGCATTTT.

The CDR3 protein is CASSFQQARRTPYQPQHF. The CDR3 DNA reads as TGTGCCAGCAGTTTCCAACAGGCTCGCAGAACACCTTATCAGCCCCAGCATTTT. V gene TRBV6-2 or TRBV6-3 combines with J gene TRBJ1-5; tentative D call: TRBD1 (5 bases). The germline V gene encodes CDR1 MNHEY and CDR2 SVGEGT. This CDR3 has 18 amino acids. The germline V and J ends were trimmed by 4 bases and 5 bases, with 24 bases remaining between them.

This clone was seen only a few times. The chain couples TRBV6-5 to TRBJ1-6; tentative D call: TRBD1 (5 bases). V was cut by 4 bases and J by 9 bases, with 10 bases left in between. This CDR3 comprises 13 residues. Germline V gives CDR1 MNHEY, CDR2 SVGAGI. CDR3 residues: CASSSPGGSPLHF. CDR3 coding DNA: TGTGCCAGCAGTTCCCCCGGGGGTTCACCCCTCCACTTT.

The J gene is TRBJ1-2, the V gene TRBV4-3; D gene uncertain. V was pared by 2 bases and J by 0 bases, with 13 bases between. CDR3 size: 16 residues. CDR1 is LGHNA, CDR2 YSLEER, per germline. The CDR3 sequence is CASSQMVTDANYGYTF. Here the CDR3 DNA reads TGCGCCAGCAGCCAAATGGTGACTGACGCTAACTATGGCTACACCTTC.

V and J are TRBV12-3 or TRBV12-4 and TRBJ1-6; possible D gene TRBD1, 6 bases. V shed 8 bases and J shed 18 bases, with 17 bases lying between them. The CDR3 is 11 amino acids. CDR3 coding DNA: TGTGCCAGCGGGCTCGGGGGGCGGCGCCACTTT. Its translation is CASGLGGRRHF.